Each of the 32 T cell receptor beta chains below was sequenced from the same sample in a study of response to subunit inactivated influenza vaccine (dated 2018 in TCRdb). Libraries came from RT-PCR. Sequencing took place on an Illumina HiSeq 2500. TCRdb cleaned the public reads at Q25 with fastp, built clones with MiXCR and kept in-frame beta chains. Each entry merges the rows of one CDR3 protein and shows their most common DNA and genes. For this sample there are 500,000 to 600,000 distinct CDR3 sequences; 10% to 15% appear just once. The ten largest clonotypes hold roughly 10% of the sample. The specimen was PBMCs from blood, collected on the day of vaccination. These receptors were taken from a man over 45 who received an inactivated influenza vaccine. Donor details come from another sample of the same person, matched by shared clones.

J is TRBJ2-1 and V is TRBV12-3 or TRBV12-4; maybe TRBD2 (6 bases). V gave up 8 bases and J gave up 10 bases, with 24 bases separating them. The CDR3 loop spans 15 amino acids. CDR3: CASDLPGRAGREQFF. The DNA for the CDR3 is TGTGCCAGCGACCTTCCGGGACGGGCGGGACGGGAGCAGTTCTTC.

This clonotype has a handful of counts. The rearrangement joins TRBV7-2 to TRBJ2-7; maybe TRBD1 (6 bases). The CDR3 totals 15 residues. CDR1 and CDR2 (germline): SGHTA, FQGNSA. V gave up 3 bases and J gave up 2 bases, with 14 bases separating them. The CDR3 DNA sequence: TGTGCCAGCAGCTTTATCCCGGACAGTACCTACGAGCAGTACTTC. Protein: CASSFIPDSTYEQYF. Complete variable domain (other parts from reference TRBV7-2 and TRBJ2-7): GAGVSQSPSNKVTEKGKDVELRCDPISGHTALYWYRQSLGQGLEFLIYFQGNSAPDKSGLPSDRFSAERTGGSVSTLTIQRTQQEDSAVYLCASSFIPDSTYEQYFGPGTRLTVT.

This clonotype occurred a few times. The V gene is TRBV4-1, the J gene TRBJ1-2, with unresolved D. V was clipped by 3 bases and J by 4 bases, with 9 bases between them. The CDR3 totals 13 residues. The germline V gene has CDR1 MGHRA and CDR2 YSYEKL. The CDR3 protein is CASSQTNGYGYTF. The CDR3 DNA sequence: TGCGCCAGCAGCCAGACGAACGGCTATGGCTACACCTTC.

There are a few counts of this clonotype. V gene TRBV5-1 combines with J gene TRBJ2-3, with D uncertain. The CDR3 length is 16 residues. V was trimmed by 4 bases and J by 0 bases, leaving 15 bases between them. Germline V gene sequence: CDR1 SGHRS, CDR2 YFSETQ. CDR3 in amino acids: CASSMGRAASTDTQYF. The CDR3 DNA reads TGCGCCAGCAGCATGGGTCGGGCAGCGAGCACAGATACGCAGTATTTT.

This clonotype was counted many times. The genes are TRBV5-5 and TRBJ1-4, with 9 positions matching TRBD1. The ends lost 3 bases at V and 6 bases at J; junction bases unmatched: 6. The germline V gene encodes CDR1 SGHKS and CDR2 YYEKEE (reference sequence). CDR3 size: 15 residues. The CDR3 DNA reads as TGTGCCAGCAGCTGGACAGGGGCGAATGATGAAAAACTGTTTTTT. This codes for CASSWTGANDEKLFF.

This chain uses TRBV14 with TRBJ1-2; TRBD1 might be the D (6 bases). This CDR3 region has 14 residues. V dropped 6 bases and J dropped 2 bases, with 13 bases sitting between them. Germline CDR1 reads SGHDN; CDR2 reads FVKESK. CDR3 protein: CASRKGGDNYGYTF. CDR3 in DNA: TGTGCCAGCAGGAAGGGGGGAGACAACTATGGCTACACCTTC.

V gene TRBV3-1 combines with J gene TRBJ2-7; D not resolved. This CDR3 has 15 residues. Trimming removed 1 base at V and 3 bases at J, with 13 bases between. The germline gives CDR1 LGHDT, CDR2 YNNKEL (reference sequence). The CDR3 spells CASSQGAPGDYEQYF. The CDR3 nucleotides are TGTGCCAGCAGCCAAGGGGCACCTGGGGACTACGAGCAGTACTTC.

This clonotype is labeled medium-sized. The CDR3 loop reads CATSEAGTYEQYF. For the CDR3, the DNA is TGTGCCACCAGTGAGGCCGGTACCTACGAGCAGTACTTC. This chain links TRBV24-1 with TRBJ2-7; D remains unclear. V lost 4 bases, J lost 2 bases, and 8 bases lay in between. CDR3 length equals 13 residues. Germline V CDR1 and CDR2: KGHDR, SFDVKD.

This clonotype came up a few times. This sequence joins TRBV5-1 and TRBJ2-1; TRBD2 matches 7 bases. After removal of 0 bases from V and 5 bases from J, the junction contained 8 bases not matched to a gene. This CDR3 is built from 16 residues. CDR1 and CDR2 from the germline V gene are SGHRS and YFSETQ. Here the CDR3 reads CASSLAAVTSHNEQFF. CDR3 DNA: TGCGCCAGCAGCTTGGCCGCAGTGACTAGCCACAATGAGCAGTTCTTC.

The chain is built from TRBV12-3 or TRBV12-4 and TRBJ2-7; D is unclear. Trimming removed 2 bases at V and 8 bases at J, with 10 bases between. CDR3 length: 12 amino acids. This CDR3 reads CASSLFPDQQYF. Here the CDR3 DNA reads TGTGCCAGCAGTTTATTTCCGGACCAGCAGTACTTC.

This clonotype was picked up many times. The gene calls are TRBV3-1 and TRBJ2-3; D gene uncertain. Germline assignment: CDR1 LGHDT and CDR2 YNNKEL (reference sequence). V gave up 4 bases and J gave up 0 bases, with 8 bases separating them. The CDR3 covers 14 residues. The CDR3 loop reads CASSPRLSTDTQYF. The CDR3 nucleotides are TGTGCCAGCAGCCCGCGACTGAGCACAGATACGCAGTATTTT.

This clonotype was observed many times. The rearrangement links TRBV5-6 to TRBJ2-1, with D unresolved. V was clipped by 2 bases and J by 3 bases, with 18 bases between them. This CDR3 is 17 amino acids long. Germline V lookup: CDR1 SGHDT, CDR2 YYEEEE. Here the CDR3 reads CASSLGDFLLGYNEQFF. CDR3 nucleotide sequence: TGTGCCAGCAGCTTAGGAGATTTCCTCTTGGGCTACAATGAGCAGTTCTTC.

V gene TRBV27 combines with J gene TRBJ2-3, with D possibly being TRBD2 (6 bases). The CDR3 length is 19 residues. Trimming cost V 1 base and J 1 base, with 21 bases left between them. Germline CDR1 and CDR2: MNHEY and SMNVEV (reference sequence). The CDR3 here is CASSLYLRRLGEGTDTQYF. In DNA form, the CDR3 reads TGTGCCAGCAGTTTATACCTCCGTAGACTAGGAGAGGGCACAGATACGCAGTATTTT.

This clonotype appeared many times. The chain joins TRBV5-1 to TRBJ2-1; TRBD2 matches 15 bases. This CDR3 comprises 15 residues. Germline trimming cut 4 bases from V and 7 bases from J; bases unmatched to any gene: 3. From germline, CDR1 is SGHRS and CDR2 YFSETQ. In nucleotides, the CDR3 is TGCGCCAGCAGCGGCGGACTAGCGGGAGGGAATGAGCAGTTCTTC. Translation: CASSGGLAGGNEQFF.

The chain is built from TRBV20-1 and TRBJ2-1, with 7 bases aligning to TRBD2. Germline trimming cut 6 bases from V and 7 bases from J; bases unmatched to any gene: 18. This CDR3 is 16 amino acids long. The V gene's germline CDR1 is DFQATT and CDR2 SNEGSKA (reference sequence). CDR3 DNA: TGCAGTGCAGAACGGGACTATCGGTGGGTATTGAATGAGCAGTTCTTC. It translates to CSAERDYRWVLNEQFF.

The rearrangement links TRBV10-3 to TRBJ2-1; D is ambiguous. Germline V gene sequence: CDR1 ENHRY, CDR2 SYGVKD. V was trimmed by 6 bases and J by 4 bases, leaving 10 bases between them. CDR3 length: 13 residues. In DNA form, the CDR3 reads TGTGCCATCAGCGAACAGCCGTACAATGAGCAGTTCTTC. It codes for CAISEQPYNEQFF.

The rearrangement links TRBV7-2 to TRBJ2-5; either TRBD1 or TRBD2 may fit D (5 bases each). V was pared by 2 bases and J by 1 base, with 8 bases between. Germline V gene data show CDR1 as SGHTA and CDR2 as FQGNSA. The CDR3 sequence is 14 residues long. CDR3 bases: TGTGCCAGCAGCTTACACGGGACCCAAGAGACCCAGTACTTC. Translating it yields CASSLHGTQETQYF.

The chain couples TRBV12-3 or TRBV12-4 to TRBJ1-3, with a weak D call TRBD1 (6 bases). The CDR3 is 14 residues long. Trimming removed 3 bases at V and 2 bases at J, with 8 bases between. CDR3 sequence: CASSFGTTGNTIYF. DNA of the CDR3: TGTGCCAGCAGTTTCGGGACAACTGGAAACACCATATATTTT.

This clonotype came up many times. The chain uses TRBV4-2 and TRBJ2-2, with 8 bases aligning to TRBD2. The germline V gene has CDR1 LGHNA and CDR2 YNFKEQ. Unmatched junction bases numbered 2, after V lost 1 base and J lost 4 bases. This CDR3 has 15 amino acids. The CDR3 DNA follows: TGTGCCAGCAGCCAAGGAACTAGCGGCACCGGGGAGCTGTTTTTT. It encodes CASSQGTSGTGELFF.

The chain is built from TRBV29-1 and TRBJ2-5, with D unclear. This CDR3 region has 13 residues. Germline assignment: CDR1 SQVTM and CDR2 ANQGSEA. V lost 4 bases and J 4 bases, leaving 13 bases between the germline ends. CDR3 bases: TGCAGCGTTGGAGAGGTTCGCCCAGAGACCCAGTACTTC. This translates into CSVGEVRPETQYF.

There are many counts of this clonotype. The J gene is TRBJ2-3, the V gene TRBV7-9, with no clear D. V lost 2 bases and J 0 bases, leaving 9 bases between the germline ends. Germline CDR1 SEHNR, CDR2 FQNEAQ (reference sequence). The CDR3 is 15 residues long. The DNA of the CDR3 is TGTGCCAGCAGCTTACTGACGGGCAGCACAGATACGCAGTATTTT. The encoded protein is CASSLLTGSTDTQYF. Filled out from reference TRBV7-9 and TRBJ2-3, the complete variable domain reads DTGVSQNPRHKITKRGQNVTFRCDPISEHNRLYWYRQTLGQGPEFLTYFQNEAQLEKSRLLSDRFSAERPKGSFSTLEIQRTEQGDSAMYLCASSLLTGSTDTQYFGPGTRLTVL.

The DNA for the CDR3 is TGTGCCAGCAGCGTCGATGGACAGGGTCAAAGTGGCTACACCTTC. It is translated as CASSVDGQGQSGYTF. The chain uses TRBV9 and TRBJ1-2, with 8 bases aligning to TRBD1. J lost 7 bases, V lost 2 bases, and 10 bases had no gene match. Germline loops: CDR1 SGDLS, CDR2 YYNGEE. The CDR3 is 15 amino acids. The full variable domain, rest sourced from reference TRBV9 and TRBJ1-2, is DSGVTQTPKHLITATGQRVTLRCSPRSGDLSVYWYQQSLDQGLQFLIQYYNGEERAKGNILERFSAQQFPDLHSELNLSSLELGDSALYFCASSVDGQGQSGYTFGSGTRLTVV.

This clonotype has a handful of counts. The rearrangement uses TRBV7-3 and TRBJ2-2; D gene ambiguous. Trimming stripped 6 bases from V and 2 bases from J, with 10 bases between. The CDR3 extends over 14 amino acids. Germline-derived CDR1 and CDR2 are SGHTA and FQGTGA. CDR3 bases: TGTGCCAGCAGTAGTAGCCGAAACACCGGGGAGCTGTTTTTT. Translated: CASSSSRNTGELFF.

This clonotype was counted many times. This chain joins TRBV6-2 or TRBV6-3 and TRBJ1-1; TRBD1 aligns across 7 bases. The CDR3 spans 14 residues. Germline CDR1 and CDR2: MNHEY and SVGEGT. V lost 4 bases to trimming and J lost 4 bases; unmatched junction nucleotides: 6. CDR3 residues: CASSSSGGITEAFF. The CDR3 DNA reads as TGTGCCAGCAGTTCGTCAGGGGGGATCACTGAAGCTTTCTTT.

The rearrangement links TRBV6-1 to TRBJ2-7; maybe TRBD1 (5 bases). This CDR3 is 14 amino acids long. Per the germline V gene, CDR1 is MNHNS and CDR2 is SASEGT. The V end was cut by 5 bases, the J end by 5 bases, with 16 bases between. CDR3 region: CASSQIRVRNEQYF. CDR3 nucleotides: TGTGCCAGCAGTCAAATCAGGGTTAGAAACGAGCAGTACTTC.

In DNA, the CDR3 is TGTGCCAGCAGGGAGGGCCCTTACGGGAACACCGGGGAGCTGTTTTTT. Its protein product is CASREGPYGNTGELFF. This rearrangement joins TRBV2 to TRBJ2-2; tentative D call: TRBD2 (6 bases). V lost 6 bases and J lost 1, with 15 bases in between. Germline values: CDR1 SNHLY, CDR2 FYNNEI. The length of the CDR3 is 16 residues.

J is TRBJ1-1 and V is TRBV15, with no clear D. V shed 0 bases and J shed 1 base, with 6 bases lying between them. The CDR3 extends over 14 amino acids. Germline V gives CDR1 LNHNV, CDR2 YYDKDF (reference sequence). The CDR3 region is CATSRDPANTEAFF. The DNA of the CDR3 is TGTGCCACCAGCAGAGATCCAGCGAACACTGAAGCTTTCTTT.

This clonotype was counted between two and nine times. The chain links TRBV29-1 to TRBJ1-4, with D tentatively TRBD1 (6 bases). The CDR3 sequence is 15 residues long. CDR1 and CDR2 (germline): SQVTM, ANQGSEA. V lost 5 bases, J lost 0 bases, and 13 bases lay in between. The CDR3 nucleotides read TGCAGCGTTTGGGACACCCTTGCAACTAATGAAAAACTGTTTTTT. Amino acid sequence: CSVWDTLATNEKLFF.

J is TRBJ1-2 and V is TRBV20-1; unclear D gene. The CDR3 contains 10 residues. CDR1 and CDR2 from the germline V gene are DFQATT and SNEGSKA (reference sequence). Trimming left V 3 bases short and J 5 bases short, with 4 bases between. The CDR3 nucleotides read TGCAGTGCTAGCAGTTATGGCTACACCTTC. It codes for CSASSYGYTF.

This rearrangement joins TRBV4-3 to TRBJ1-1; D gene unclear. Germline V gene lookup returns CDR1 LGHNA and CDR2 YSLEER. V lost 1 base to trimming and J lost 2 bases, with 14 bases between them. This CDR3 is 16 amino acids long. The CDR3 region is CASSQARVGKNTEAFF. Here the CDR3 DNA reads TGCGCCAGCAGCCAAGCAAGGGTCGGGAAAAACACTGAAGCTTTCTTT.

This CDR3 is CASRYRGEANVLTF. The CDR3 DNA sequence: TGTGCCAGCAGATACAGGGGGGAGGCCAACGTCCTGACTTTC. The chain employs TRBV28 and TRBJ2-6; 8 bases are a match to TRBD1. The CDR3 is 14 residues long. Per germline, CDR1 MDHEN and CDR2 SYDVKM. V was clipped by 6 bases and J by 6 bases; unmatched bases: 4.

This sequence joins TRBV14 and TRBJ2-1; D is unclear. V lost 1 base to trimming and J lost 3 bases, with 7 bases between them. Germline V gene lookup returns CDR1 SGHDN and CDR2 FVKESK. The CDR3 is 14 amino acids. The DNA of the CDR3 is TGTGCCAGCAGCCAAGCTTCTATCTACAATGAGCAGTTCTTC. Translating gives CASSQASIYNEQFF.